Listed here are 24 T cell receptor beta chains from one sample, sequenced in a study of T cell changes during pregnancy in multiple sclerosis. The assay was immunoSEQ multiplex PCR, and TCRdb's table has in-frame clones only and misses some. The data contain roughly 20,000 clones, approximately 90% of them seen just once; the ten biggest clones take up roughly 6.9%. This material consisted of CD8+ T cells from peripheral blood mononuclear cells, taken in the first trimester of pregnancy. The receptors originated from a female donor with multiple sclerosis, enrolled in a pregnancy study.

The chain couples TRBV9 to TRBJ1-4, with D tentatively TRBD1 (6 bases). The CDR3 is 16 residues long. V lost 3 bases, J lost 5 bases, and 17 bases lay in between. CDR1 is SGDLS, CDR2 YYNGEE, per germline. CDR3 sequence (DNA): TGTGCCAGCAGCGCTCTGGACAGTGGAGGCAATGAAAAACTGTTTTTT. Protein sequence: CASSALDSGGNEKLFF.

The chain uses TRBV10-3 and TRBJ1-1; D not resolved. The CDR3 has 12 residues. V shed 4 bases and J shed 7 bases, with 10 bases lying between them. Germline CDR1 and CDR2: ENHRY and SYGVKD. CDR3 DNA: TGTGCCATCAGTGGCAATGGGCGTGAAGCTTTCTTT. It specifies CAISGNGREAFF.

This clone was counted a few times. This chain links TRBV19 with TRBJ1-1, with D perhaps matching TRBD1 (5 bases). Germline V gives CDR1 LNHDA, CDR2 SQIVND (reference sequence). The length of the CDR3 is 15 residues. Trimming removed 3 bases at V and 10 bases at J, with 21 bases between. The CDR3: CASSINPRVEDGAFF. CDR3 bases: TGTGCCAGTAGTATTAATCCCAGGGTAGAAGACGGAGCTTTCTTT. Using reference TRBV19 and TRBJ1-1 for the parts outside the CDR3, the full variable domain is DGGITQSPKYLFRKEGQNVTLSCEQNLNHDAMYWYRQDPGQGLRLIYYSQIVNDFQKGDIAEGYSVSREKKESFPLTVTSAQKNPTAFYLCASSINPRVEDGAFFGQGTRLTVV.

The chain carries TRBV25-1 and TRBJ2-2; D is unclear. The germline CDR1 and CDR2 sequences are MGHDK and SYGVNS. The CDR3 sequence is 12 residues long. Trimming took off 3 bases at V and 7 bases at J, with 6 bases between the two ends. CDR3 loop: CASSDSVGELFF. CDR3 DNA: TGTGCCAGCAGTGACTCTGTCGGGGAGCTGTTTTTT.

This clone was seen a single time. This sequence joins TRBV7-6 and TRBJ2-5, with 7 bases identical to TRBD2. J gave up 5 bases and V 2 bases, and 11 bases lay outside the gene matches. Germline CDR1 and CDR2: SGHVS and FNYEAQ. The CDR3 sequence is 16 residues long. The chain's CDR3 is CASSLFRAGVSETQYF. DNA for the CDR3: TGTGCCAGCAGCTTATTCCGGGCGGGAGTTTCGGAGACCCAGTACTTC. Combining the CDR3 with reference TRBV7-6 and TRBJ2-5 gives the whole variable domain GAGVSQSPRYKVTKRGQDVALRCDPISGHVSLYWYRQALGQGPEFLTYFNYEAQQDKSGLPNDRFSAERPEGSISTLTIQRTEQRDSAMYRCASSLFRAGVSETQYFGPGTRLLVL.

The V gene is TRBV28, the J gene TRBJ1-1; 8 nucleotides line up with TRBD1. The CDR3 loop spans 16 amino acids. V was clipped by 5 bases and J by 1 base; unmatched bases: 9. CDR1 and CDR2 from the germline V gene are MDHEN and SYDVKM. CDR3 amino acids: CASSTRTGRTNTEAFF. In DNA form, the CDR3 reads TGTGCCAGCAGTACAAGGACAGGGCGTACGAACACTGAAGCTTTCTTT. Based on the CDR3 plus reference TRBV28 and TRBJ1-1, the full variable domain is DVKVTQSSRYLVKRTGEKVFLECVQDMDHENMFWYRQDPGLGLRLIYFSYDVKMKEKGDIPEGYSVSREKKERFSLILESASTNQTSMYLCASSTRTGRTNTEAFFGQGTRLTVV.

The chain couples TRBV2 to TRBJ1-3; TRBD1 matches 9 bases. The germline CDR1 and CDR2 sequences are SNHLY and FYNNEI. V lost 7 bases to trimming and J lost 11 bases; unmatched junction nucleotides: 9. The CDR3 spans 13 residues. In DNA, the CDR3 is TGTGCCAGCATCCCGGGACAGGGTTTACCCATATATTTT. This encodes CASIPGQGLPIYF.

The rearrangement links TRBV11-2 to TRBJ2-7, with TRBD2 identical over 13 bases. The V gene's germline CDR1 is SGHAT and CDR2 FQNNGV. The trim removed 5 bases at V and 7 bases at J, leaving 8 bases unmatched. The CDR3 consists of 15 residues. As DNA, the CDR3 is TGTGCCAGCAGCCCGCCCCCGGGACTAGCGGGGGAGCAGTACTTC. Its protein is CASSPPPGLAGEQYF.

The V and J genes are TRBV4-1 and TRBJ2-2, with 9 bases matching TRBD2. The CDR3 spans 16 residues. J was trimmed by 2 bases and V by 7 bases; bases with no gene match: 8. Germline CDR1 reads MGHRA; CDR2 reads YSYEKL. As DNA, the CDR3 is TGCGCCAGCACCGGAGCGGGAGGTTCTAACACCGGGGAGCTGTTTTTT. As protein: CASTGAGGSNTGELFF.

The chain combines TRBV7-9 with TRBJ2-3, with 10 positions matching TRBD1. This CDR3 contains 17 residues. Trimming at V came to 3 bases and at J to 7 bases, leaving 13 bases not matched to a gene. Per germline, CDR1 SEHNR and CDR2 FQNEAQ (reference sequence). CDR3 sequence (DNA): TGTGCCAGCAGCTTCACTTCGGGACAGGGGAAAGTAAATACGCAGTATTTT. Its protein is CASSFTSGQGKVNTQYF. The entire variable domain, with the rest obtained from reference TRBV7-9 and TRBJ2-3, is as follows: DTGVSQNPRHKITKRGQNVTFRCDPISEHNRLYWYRQTLGQGPEFLTYFQNEAQLEKSRLLSDRFSAERPKGSFSTLEIQRTEQGDSAMYLCASSFTSGQGKVNTQYFGPGTRLTVL.

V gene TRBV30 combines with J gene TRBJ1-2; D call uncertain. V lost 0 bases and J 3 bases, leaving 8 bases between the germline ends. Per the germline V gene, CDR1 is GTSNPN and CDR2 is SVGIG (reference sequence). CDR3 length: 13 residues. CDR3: CAWSVSGHYGYTF. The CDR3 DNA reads TGTGCCTGGAGTGTCAGTGGGCACTATGGCTACACCTTC.

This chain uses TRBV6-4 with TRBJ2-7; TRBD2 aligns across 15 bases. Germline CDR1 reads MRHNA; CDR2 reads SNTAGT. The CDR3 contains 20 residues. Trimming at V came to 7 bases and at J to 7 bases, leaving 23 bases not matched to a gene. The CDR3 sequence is CASKTPGLAGGTTILEEQYF. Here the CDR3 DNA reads TGTGCCAGCAAAACGCCGGGACTAGCGGGAGGCACTACGATTTTAGAGGAGCAGTACTTC.

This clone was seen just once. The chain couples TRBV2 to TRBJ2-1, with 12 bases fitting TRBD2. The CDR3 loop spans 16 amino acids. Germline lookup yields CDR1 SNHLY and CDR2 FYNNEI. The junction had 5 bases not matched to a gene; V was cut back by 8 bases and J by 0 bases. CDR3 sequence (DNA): TGTGCCAGCGGGACTAGCGGGCCGCGCTCCTACAATGAGCAGTTCTTC. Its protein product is CASGTSGPRSYNEQFF.

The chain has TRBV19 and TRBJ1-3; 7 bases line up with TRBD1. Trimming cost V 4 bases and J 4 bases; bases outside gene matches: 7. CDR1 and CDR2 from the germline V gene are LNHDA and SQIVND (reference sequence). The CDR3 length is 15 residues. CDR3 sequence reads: CASSSDRVPGNTIYF. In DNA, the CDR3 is TGTGCCAGTAGTAGCGACAGGGTTCCGGGAAACACCATATATTTT.

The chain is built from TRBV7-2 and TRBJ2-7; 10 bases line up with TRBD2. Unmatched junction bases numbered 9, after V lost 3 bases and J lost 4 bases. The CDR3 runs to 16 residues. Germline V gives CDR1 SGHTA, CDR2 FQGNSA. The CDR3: CASSLIDSGGGYEQYF. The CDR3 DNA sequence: TGTGCCAGCAGCTTGATCGACAGCGGGGGGGGATACGAGCAGTACTTC.

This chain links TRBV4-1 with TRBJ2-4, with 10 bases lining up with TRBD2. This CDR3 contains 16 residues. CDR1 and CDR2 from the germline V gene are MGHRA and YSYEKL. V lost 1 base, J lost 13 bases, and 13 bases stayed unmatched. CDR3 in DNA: TGCGCCAGCAGCCAAGCCCCTAGCGGGAGTGGGGAAGGGCAGTACTTC. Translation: CASSQAPSGSGEGQYF.

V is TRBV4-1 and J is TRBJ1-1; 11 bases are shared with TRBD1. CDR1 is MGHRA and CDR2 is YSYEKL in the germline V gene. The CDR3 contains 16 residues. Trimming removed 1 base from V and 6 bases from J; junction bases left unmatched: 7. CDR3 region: CASSQAWDRGRAEAFF. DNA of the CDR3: TGCGCCAGCAGCCAAGCCTGGGACAGGGGGAGGGCTGAAGCTTTCTTT.

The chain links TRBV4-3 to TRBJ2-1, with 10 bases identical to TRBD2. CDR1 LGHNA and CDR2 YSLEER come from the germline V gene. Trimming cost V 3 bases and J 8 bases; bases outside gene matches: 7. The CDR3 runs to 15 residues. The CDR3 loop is CASSQRAGGSHEQFF. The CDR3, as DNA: TGCGCCAGCAGCCAGCGAGCGGGAGGGTCCCATGAGCAGTTCTTC.

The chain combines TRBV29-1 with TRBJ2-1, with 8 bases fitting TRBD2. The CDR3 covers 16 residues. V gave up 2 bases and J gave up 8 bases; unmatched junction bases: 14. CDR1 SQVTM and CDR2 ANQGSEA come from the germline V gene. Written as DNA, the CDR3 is TGCAGCGTTGAAATGCACCCCCCGGGACTAGGGGATGAGCAGTTCTTC. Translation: CSVEMHPPGLGDEQFF.

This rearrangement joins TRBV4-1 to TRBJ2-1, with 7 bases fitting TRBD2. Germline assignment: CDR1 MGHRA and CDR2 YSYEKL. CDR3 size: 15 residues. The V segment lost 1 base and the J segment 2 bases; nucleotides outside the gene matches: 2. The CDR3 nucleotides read TGCGCCAGCAGCCAAGGGAGCGGGGCCTACAATGAGCAGTTCTTC. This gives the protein CASSQGSGAYNEQFF.

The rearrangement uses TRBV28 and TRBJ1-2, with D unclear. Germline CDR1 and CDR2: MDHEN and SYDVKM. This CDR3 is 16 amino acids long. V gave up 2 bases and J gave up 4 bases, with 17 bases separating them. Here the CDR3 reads CASSLSYRDFPYGYTF. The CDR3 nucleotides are TGTGCCAGCAGTTTAAGTTATCGGGATTTTCCCTATGGCTACACCTTC.

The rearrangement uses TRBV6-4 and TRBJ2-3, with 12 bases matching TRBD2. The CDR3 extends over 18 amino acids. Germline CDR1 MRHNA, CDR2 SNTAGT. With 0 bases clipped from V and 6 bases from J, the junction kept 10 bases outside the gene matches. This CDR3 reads CASSDSSPSGRAPDTQYF. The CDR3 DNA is TGTGCCAGCAGTGACTCCTCCCCTAGCGGGAGGGCCCCGGATACGCAGTATTTT.

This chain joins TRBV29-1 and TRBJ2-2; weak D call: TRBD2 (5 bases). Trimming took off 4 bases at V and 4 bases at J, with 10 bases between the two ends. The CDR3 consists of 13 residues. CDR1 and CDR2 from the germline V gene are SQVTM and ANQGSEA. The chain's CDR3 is CSVVTGGTGELFF. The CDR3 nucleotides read TGCAGCGTTGTAACTGGAGGCACCGGGGAGCTGTTTTTT.

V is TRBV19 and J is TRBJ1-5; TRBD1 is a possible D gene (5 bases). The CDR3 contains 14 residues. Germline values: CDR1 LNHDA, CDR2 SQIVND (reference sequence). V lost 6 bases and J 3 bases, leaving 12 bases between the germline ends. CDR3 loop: CASSLDRPNQPQHF. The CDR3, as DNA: TGTGCCAGTAGCCTCGACAGACCCAATCAGCCCCAGCATTTT. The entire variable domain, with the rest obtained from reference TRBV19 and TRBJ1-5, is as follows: DGGITQSPKYLFRKEGQNVTLSCEQNLNHDAMYWYRQDPGQGLRLIYYSQIVNDFQKGDIAEGYSVSREKKESFPLTVTSAQKNPTAFYLCASSLDRPNQPQHFGDGTRLSIL.